This T cell receptor (beta chain) came from a study of blood T cells in healthy people across ages. The table lists this clonotype with a few counts. Alongside a J-beta primer mix, a sample-barcoded 5' primer served in a second PCR lasting about 7 to 12 cycles. TCRdb re-called the 5' RACE reads with MiXCR, one entry per CDR3 protein. The sample yields just over 1 million distinct CDR3 sequences, more than 35% seen once. The CDR3 contains 17 residues. V gave up 0 bases and J gave up 0 bases; unmatched junction bases: 1. Sequences were obtained from blood. This chain joins TRBV12-3 or TRBV12-4 and TRBJ2-7; 14 bases are shared with TRBD2. The receptor was derived from a woman aged 55-70 years in good health. Here the CDR3 DNA reads TGTGCCAGCAGTTTAGCGGGACTAGCGGGGGTCTCCTACGAGCAGTACTTC. This encodes CASSLAGLAGVSYEQYF.